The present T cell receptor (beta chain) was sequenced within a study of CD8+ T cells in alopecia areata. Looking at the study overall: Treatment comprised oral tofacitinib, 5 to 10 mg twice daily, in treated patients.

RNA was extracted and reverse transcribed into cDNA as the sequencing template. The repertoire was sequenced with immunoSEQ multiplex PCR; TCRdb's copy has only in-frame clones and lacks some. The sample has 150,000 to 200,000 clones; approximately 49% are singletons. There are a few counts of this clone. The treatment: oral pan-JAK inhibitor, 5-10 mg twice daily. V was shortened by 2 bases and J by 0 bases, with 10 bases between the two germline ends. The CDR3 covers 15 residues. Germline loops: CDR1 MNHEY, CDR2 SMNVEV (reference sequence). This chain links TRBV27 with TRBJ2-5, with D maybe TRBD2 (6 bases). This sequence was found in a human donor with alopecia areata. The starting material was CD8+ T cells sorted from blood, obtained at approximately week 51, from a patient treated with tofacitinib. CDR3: CASSLGPGDQETQYF. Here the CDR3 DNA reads TGTGCCAGCAGTTTAGGACCGGGGGACCAAGAGACCCAGTACTTC.